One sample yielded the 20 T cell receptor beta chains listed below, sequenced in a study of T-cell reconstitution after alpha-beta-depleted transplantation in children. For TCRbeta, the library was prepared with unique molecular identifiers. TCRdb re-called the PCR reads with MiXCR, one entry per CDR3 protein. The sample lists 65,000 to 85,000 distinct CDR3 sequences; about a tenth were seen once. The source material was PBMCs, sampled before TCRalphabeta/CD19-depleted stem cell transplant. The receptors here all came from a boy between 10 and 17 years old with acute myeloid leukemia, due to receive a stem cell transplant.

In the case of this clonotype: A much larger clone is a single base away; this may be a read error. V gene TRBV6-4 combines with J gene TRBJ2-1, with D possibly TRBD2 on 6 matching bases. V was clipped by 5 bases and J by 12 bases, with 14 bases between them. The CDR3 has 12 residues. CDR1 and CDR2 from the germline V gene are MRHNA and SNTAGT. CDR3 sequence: CASSQVRGRQFF. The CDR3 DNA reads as TGTGCCAGCAGTCAAGTGCGGGGTAGGCAGTTCTTC.

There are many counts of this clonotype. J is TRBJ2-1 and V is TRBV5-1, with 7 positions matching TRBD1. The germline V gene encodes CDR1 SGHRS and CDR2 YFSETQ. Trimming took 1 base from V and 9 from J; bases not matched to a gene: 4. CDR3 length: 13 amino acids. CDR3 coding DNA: TGCGCCAGCAGCTTGAGGGGGCCCGTTGAGCAGTTCTTC. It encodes CASSLRGPVEQFF. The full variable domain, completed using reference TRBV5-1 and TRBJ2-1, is KAGVTQTPRYLIKTRGQQVTLSCSPISGHRSVSWYQQTPGQGLQFLFEYFSETQRNKGNFPGRFSGRQFSNSRSEMNVSTLELGDSALYLCASSLRGPVEQFFGPGTRLTVL.

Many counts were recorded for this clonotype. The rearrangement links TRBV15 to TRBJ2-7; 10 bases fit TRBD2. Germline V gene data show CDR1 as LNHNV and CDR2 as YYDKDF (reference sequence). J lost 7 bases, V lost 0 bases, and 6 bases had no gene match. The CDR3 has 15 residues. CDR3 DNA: TGTGCCACCAGCAGAGACCCTAGCGGGAGTGGGGAGCAGTACTTC. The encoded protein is CATSRDPSGSGEQYF.

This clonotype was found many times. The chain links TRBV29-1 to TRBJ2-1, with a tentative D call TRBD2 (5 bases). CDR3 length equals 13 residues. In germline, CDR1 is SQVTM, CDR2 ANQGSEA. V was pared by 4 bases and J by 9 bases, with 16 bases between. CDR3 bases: TGCAGCGTTGGGACTTCCGTGGTGACTGAGCAGTTCTTC. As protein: CSVGTSVVTEQFF.

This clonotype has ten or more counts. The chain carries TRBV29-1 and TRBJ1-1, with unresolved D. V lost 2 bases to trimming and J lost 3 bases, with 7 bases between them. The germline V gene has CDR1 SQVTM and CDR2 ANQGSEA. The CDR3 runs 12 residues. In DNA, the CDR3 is TGCAGCGTTGAACCGGACTACACTGAAGCTTTCTTT. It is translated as CSVEPDYTEAFF.

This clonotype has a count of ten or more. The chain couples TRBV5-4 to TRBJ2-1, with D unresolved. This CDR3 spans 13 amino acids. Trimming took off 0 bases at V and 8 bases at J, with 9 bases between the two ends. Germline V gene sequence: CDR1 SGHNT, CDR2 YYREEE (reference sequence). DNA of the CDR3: TGTGCCAGCAGCTTGGGGGGATACTATGAGCAGTTCTTC. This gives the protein CASSLGGYYEQFF. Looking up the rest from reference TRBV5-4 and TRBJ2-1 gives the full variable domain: ETGVTQSPTHLIKTRGQQVTLRCSSQSGHNTVSWYQQALGQGPQFIFQYYREEENGRGNFPPRFSGLQFPNYSSELNVNALELDDSALYLCASSLGGYYEQFFGPGTRLTVL.

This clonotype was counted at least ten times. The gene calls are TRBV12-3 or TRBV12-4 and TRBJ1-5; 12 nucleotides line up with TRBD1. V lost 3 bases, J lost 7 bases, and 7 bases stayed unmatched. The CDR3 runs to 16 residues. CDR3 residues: CASSLGDRGPGQPQHF. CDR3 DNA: TGTGCCAGCAGTTTGGGGGACAGGGGGCCGGGACAGCCCCAGCATTTT.

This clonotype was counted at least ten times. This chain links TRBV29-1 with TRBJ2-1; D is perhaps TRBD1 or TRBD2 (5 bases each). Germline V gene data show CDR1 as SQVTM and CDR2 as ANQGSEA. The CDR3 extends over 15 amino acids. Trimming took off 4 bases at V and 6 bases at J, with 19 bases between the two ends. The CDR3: CSVGFGAASSNEQFF. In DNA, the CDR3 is TGCAGCGTTGGCTTCGGGGCAGCCTCGAGCAATGAGCAGTTCTTC.

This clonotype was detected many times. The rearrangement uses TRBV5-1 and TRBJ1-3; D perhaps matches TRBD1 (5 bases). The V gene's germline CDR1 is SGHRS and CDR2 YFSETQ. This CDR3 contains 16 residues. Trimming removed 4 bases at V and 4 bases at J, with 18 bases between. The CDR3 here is CASSPRFPGAGNTIYF. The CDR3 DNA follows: TGCGCCAGCAGCCCACGGTTTCCCGGGGCCGGAAACACCATATATTTT.

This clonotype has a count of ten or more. As DNA, the CDR3 is TGCAGTGCGGGAGGCAGGCTGAACAATGAGCAGTTCTTC. Translated, it gives CSAGGRLNNEQFF. This sequence joins TRBV20-1 and TRBJ2-1; a weak D match, TRBD2 (6 bases). V lost 6 bases, J lost 5 bases, and 14 bases lay in between. CDR1 and CDR2 (germline): DFQATT, SNEGSKA (reference sequence). The CDR3 length is 13 residues.

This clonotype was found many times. The CDR3 spells CASSSGRGATGANVLTF. CDR3 nucleotides: TGTGCCAGCAGTTCGGGTCGGGGGGCAACTGGGGCCAACGTCCTGACTTTC. The chain uses TRBV6-5 and TRBJ2-6; D may be TRBD2 (7 bases). CDR3 size: 17 residues. The V end was cut by 4 bases, the J end by 2 bases, with 15 bases between. CDR1 and CDR2 (germline): MNHEY, SVGAGI.

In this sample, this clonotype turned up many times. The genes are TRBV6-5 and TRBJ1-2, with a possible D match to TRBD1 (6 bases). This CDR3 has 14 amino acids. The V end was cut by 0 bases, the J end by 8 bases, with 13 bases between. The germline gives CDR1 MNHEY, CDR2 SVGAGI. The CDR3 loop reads CASSYSGGARGYTF. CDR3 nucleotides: TGTGCCAGCAGTTACTCGGGGGGGGCACGCGGCTACACCTTC.

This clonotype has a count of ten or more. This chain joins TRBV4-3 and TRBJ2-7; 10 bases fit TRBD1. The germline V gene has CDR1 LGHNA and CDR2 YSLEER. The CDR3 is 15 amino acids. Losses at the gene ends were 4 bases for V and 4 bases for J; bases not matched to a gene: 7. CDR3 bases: TGCGCCAGCAGCCTAACCCGGGACAGGGGATACGAGCAGTACTTC. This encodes CASSLTRDRGYEQYF.

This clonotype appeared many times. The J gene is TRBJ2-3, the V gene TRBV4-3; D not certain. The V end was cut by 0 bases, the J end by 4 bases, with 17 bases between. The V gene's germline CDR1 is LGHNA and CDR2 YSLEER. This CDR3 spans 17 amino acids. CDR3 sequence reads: CASSQDAGFLGADTQYF. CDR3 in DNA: TGCGCCAGCAGCCAAGATGCCGGATTTTTAGGCGCAGATACGCAGTATTTT.

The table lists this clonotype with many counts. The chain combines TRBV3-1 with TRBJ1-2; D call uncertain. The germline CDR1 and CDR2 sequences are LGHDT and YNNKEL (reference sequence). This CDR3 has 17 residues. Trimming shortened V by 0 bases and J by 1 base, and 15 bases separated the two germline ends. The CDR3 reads CASSQDIRGEGNYGYTF. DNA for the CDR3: TGTGCCAGCAGCCAAGATATTCGCGGGGAGGGTAACTATGGCTACACCTTC.

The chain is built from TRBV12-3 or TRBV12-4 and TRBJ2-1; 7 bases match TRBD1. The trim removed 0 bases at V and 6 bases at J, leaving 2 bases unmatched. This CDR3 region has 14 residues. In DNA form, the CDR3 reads TGTGCCAGCAGTTTAGCGGCAGGGGGCAATGAGCAGTTCTTC. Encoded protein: CASSLAAGGNEQFF.

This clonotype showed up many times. CDR3 sequence reads: CASTRRPSGANVLTF. Here the CDR3 DNA reads TGTGCCAGCACCCGCCGGCCCTCTGGGGCCAACGTCCTGACTTTC. The V and J genes are TRBV2 and TRBJ2-6; D gene ambiguous. Trimming removed 7 bases from V and 0 bases from J, with 10 bases in between. From germline, CDR1 is SNHLY and CDR2 FYNNEI. CDR3 length: 15 amino acids.

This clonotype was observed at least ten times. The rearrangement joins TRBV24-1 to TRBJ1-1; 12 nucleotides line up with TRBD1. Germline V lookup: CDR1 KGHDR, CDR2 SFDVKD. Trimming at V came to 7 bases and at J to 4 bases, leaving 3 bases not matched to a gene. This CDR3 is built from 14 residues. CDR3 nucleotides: TGTGCCACCAGGGGGACAGGGGGCGCCACTGAAGCTTTCTTT. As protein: CATRGTGGATEAFF.

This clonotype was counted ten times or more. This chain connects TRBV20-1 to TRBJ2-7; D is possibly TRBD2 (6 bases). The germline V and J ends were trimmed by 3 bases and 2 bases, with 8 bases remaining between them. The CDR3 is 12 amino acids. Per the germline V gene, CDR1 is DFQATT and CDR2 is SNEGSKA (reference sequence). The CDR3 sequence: CSASGTAYEQYF. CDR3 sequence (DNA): TGCAGTGCTAGCGGGACTGCCTACGAGCAGTACTTC.

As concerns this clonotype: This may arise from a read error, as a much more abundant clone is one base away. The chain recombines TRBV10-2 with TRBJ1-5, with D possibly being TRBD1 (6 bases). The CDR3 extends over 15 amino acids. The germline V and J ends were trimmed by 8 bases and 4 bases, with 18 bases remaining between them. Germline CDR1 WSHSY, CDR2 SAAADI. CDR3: CASGSWTAANQPQHF. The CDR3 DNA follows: TGCGCCAGCGGGAGCTGGACAGCGGCTAATCAGCCCCAGCATTTT.